This TCR beta chain emerged from a study of T cells expressing NK-cell markers. The CDR3 has 13 residues. Germline CDR1 MNHNY, CDR2 SVGAGI (reference sequence). TCRdb re-called the 5' RACE reads and catalogs CDR3 proteins one per entry, DNA excluded. This sample's table has about 550,000 distinct CDR3 sequences. The receptor comes from a man aged 18-30 years in good health. Sequencing was performed on blood T cells: a sorted CD56 or NKG2C T cell subset, CD4+ or CD8+ T cells, or bulk PBMC T cells (not recorded which). The chain has TRBV6-6 and TRBJ1-3. CDR3 sequence reads: CASSYSGGDTIYF.